What follows is one TCR beta chain and its context. Followed longitudinally, the Seattle patients had been enrolled during active infection. Germline CDR1 is SNHLY and CDR2 is FYNNEI. This CDR3 is built from 16 residues. V dropped 8 bases and J dropped 0; count of bases not matched to a gene: 9. This sample is drawn from a study of blood T cell repertoires in COVID-19. For the study at large: From the United States, Italy and Spain came samples of acute and convalescent COVID-19.

As processed by the authors: From reference gene primer amplification, estimates of nucleated cell counts were derived. Clones were read by immunoSEQ multiplex PCR, and TCRdb kept only the in-frame ones, dropping some. The V and J calls and clone size were taken over from that table, and D and trimming were inferred from the DNA. This table has 120,000 to 150,000 clones, around 85% appearing once. The rearrangement links TRBV2 to TRBJ2-2; 7 bases align to TRBD1. This TCR derives from a woman in her sixties with COVID-19, enrolled during active disease. What was sequenced was peripheral blood. This CDR3 reads CASDVTGTANTGELFF. CDR3 nucleotides: TGTGCCAGCGATGTCACCGGGACAGCGAACACCGGGGAGCTGTTTTTT. Combining the CDR3 with reference TRBV2 and TRBJ2-2 gives the whole variable domain EPEVTQTPSHQVTQMGQEVILRCVPISNHLYFYWYRQILGQKVEFLVSFYNNEISEKSEIFDDQFSVERPDGSNFTLKIRSTKLEDSAMYFCASDVTGTANTGELFFGEGSRLTVL.